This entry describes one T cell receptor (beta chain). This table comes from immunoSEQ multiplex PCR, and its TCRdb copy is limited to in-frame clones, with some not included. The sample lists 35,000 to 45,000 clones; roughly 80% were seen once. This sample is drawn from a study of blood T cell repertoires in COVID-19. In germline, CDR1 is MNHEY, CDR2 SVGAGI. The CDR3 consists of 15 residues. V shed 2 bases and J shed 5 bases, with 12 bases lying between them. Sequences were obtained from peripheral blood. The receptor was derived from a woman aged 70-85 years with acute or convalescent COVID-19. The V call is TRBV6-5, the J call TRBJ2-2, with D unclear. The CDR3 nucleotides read TGTGCCAGCAGTTACACCCGACCGAGGACCGGGGAGCTGTTTTTT. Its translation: CASSYTRPRTGELFF.